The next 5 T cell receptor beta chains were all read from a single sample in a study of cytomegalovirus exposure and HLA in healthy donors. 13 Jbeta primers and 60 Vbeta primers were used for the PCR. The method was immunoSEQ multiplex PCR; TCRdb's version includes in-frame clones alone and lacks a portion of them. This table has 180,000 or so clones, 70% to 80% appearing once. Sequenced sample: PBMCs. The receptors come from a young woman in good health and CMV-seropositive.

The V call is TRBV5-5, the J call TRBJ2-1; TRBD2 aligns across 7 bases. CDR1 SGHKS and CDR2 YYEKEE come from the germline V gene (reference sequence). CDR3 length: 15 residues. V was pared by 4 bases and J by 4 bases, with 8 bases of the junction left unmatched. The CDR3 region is CASSPNSGPYNEQFF. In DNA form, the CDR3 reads TGTGCCAGCAGCCCAAATAGCGGGCCTTACAATGAGCAGTTCTTC.

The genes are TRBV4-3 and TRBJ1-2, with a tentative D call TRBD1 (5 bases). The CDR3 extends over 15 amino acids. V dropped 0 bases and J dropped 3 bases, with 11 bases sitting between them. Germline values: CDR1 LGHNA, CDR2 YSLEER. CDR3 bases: TGCGCCAGCAGCCAAGAATTAGGGGAATACTATGGCTACACCTTC. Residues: CASSQELGEYYGYTF.

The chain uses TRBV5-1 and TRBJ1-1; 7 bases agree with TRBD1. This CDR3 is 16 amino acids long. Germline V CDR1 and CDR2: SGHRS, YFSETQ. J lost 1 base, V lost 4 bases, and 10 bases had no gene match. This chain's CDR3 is CASSLMPGQRNTEAFF. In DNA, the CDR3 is TGCGCCAGCAGCCTAATGCCGGGACAGCGGAACACTGAAGCTTTCTTT.

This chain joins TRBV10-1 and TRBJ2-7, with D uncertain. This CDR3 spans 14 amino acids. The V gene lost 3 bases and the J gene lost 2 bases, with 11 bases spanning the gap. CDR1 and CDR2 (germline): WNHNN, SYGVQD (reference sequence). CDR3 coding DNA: TGCGCCAGCAGTGACTTTCCCACGGCCTACGAGCAGTACTTC. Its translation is CASSDFPTAYEQYF.

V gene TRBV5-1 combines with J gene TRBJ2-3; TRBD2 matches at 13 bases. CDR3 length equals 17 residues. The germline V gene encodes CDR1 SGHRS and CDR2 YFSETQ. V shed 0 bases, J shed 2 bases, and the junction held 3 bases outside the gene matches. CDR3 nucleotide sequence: TGCGCCAGCAGCTTGGGTGGGACTAGCGGGGCCACAGATACGCAGTATTTT. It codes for CASSLGGTSGATDTQYF. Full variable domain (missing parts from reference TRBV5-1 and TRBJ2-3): KAGVTQTPRYLIKTRGQQVTLSCSPISGHRSVSWYQQTPGQGLQFLFEYFSETQRNKGNFPGRFSGRQFSNSRSEMNVSTLELGDSALYLCASSLGGTSGATDTQYFGPGTRLTVL.